Listed here are 19 T cell receptor beta chains from one sample, sequenced in a study of Graves' ophthalmopathy and Graves' hyperthyroidism listed by TCRdb under 2018. For sequencing, an Illumina HiSeq 2000 was employed. For repertoire sequencing, TCR beta CDR3 regions were amplified from RNA transcripts. HTBI primers and the Qiagen OneStep RT-PCR kit were used in a first-round RT-PCR, which was followed by a second-round multiplex PCR, size selection and purification. TCRdb applied fastp at Q25 and MiXCR to the public reads, then kept only in-frame beta chains. Rows with a matching CDR3 protein are joined into one entry that keeps the most common DNA and genes. A total of 1 million to 1.3 million distinct CDR3 sequences appear in this sample, 35% to 40% of them only once. Clones ranked in the top ten supply over 8.5% of the sample. Material: peripheral blood or thyroid tissue (not recorded which). These TCRs come from an adult man with Graves' hyperthyroidism.

V is TRBV29-1 and J is TRBJ1-4, with D maybe TRBD1 (5 bases). Germline V lookup: CDR1 SQVTM, CDR2 ANQGSEA. The CDR3 length is 12 residues. The V and J ends lost 5 bases and 8 bases respectively, with 12 bases between them. The CDR3 is CSVKGQGEKLFF. The CDR3 region has the DNA TGCAGCGTTAAGGGCCAGGGAGAAAAACTGTTTTTT.

The chain employs TRBV29-1 and TRBJ1-2; no firm D call. Deletions cut 1 base from V and 1 base from J, with 7 bases between. The germline V gene has CDR1 SQVTM and CDR2 ANQGSEA. The CDR3 contains 13 residues. The CDR3 protein is CSVEVGVNYGYTF. CDR3 nucleotide sequence: TGCAGCGTTGAAGTAGGAGTTAACTATGGCTACACCTTC. Full variable domain (remainder filled in from reference TRBV29-1 and TRBJ1-2): SAVISQKPSRDICQRGTSLTIQCQVDSQVTMMFWYRQQPGQSLTLIATANQGSEATYESGFVIDKFPISRPNLTFSTLTVSNMSPEDSSIYLCSVEVGVNYGYTFGSGTRLTVV.

The chain couples TRBV20-1 to TRBJ1-6, with 7 bases identical to TRBD1. The V gene's germline CDR1 is DFQATT and CDR2 SNEGSKA (reference sequence). With V trimmed by 6 bases and J by 8 bases, 7 bases remained unmatched. This CDR3 has 13 residues. The CDR3 DNA reads as TGCAGTGCCCACGACAGGGATTATTCACCCCTCCACTTT. It specifies CSAHDRDYSPLHF.

This clonotype was counted many times. The rearrangement joins TRBV11-2 to TRBJ1-2, with D perhaps TRBD1 (6 bases). Trimming cost V 1 base and J 4 bases, with 7 bases left between them. The CDR3 is 13 residues long. The V gene's germline CDR1 is SGHAT and CDR2 FQNNGV. The CDR3, as DNA: TGTGCCAGCAGCTTAGTACAGGGCTATGGCTACACCTTC. Translation: CASSLVQGYGYTF.

This chain uses TRBV2 with TRBJ2-7; 14 bases are shared with TRBD2. The CDR3 length is 17 residues. CDR1 SNHLY and CDR2 FYNNEI come from the germline V gene. The trim removed 3 bases at V and 4 bases at J, leaving 8 bases unmatched. In nucleotides, the CDR3 is TGTGCCAGCAGTGACGGACTAGCGGGGGGCCTCTTTTACGAGCAGTACTTC. Translated, it gives CASSDGLAGGLFYEQYF.

This clonotype appeared many times. V usage is TRBV29-1 and J usage is TRBJ1-1; a weak D match, TRBD1 (5 bases). V lost 4 bases, J lost 4 bases, and 13 bases lay in between. The germline V gene encodes CDR1 SQVTM and CDR2 ANQGSEA. The CDR3 totals 13 residues. The CDR3 DNA reads TGCAGCGTTGGGGAGGGGATGAGCACTGAAGCTTTCTTT. Translation: CSVGEGMSTEAFF. Variable domain in full (rest from reference TRBV29-1 and TRBJ1-1): SAVISQKPSRDICQRGTSLTIQCQVDSQVTMMFWYRQQPGQSLTLIATANQGSEATYESGFVIDKFPISRPNLTFSTLTVSNMSPEDSSIYLCSVGEGMSTEAFFGQGTRLTVV.

This clonotype has only a few counts. At one end, the junction sequence differs from germline, possibly due to a read error. The V call is TRBV6-5, the J call TRBJ2-7, with TRBD1 identical over 9 bases. This CDR3 contains 12 residues. Germline values: CDR1 MNHEY, CDR2 SVGAGI. The CDR3 region is CASSFVGDRETF. The DNA for the CDR3 is TGTGCCAGCAGTTTCGTTGGGGACAGGGAAACTTTC.

The sample holds a few counts of this clonotype. The chain uses TRBV7-9 and TRBJ1-1; TRBD1 is a possible D gene (5 bases). V was trimmed by 6 bases and J by 5 bases, leaving 16 bases between them. The CDR3 loop spans 14 amino acids. Germline values: CDR1 SEHNR, CDR2 FQNEAQ (reference sequence). The chain's CDR3 is CASRLPGGRTEAFF. The CDR3, as DNA: TGTGCCAGCAGACTCCCCGGGGGACGTACTGAAGCTTTCTTT.

This clonotype came up many times. The chain has TRBV6-5 and TRBJ1-2; 9 nucleotides line up with TRBD1. The CDR3 extends over 14 amino acids. The germline gives CDR1 MNHEY, CDR2 SVGAGI. V lost 3 bases to trimming and J lost 7 bases; unmatched junction nucleotides: 6. The CDR3 loop reads CASSYTGGAGGYTF. The CDR3 DNA reads TGTGCCAGCAGTTATACAGGGGGCGCGGGTGGCTACACCTTC.

In its sample, this clonotype was seen a few times. The chain joins TRBV6-6 to TRBJ1-1; 8 nucleotides line up with TRBD1. CDR1 is MNHNY and CDR2 is SVGAGI in the germline V gene (reference sequence). After removal of 4 bases from V and 8 bases from J, the junction contained 6 bases not matched to a gene. The CDR3 loop spans 13 amino acids. CDR3 loop: CASSFYRGGEAFF. The DNA of the CDR3 is TGTGCCAGCAGTTTTTACAGGGGGGGAGAAGCTTTCTTT.

This clonotype was observed a few times. This chain connects TRBV6-1 to TRBJ1-5; D is undetermined. V was pared by 4 bases and J by 3 bases, with 16 bases between. The V gene's germline CDR1 is MNHNS and CDR2 SASEGT. The CDR3 contains 16 residues. CDR3 coding DNA: TGTGCCAGCAGTGCAAGGTGGCAGAACACCAATCAGCCCCAGCATTTT. Translated, it gives CASSARWQNTNQPQHF.

Concerning this clonotype: An end of the junction differs from the germline gene, which may be a read error. This chain uses TRBV7-9 with TRBJ2-5, with D perhaps matching TRBD1 (5 bases). Germline CDR1 is SEHNR and CDR2 is FQNEAQ (reference sequence). The CDR3 consists of 13 residues. The CDR3 sequence is CASSQRKGETQYF. The CDR3 nucleotides read TGCGCCAGCAGCCAACGAAAGGGGGAGACCCAGTACTTC.

The chain has TRBV25-1 and TRBJ2-5; D unresolved. Germline V gene sequence: CDR1 MGHDK, CDR2 SYGVNS. The CDR3 has 14 amino acids. V lost 2 bases and J lost 9, with 16 bases in between. CDR3 coding DNA: TGTGCCAGCAGTGAAGGGTTTCGCAATCAGCCCCAGTACTTC. This codes for CASSEGFRNQPQYF.

This clonotype occurred many times. The DNA of the CDR3 is TGTGCCAGCAGTGGTACCAGGGGCTACGAGCAGTACTTC. Its protein is CASSGTRGYEQYF. This rearrangement joins TRBV7-8 to TRBJ2-7, with D possibly being TRBD1 (6 bases). The CDR3 contains 13 residues. V was clipped by 6 bases and J by 3 bases, with 12 bases between them. Germline assignment: CDR1 SGHVS and CDR2 FQNEAQ.

A remark on this clonotype: The junction departs from germline at one end; a sequencing error may be responsible. The CDR3 nucleotides read TGTGCCAGCAGCTTAGTTACGGGAATGACCGGGGAGCTGTACTTC. Translation gives CASSLVTGMTGELYF. This chain connects TRBV7-2 to TRBJ2-7; possibly TRBD2 for D (5 bases). Germline V gene lookup returns CDR1 SGHTA and CDR2 FQGNSA. The CDR3 is made up of 15 amino acids.

Ten or more counts support this clonotype. V is TRBV5-1 and J is TRBJ2-7, with 10 bases aligning to TRBD1. V was clipped by 3 bases and J by 6 bases; unmatched bases: 6. CDR3 length: 14 residues. The V gene's germline CDR1 is SGHRS and CDR2 YFSETQ. The DNA for the CDR3 is TGCGCCAGCAGCTGGCGACAGGGGGCTGTCGAGCAGTACTTC. This translates into CASSWRQGAVEQYF.

There are a few counts of this clonotype. The gene calls are TRBV11-2 and TRBJ2-2, with TRBD2 as a possible D gene (5 bases). The CDR3 runs 14 residues. Germline V gene data show CDR1 as SGHAT and CDR2 as FQNNGV. With 6 bases removed from V and 4 bases from J, the gap between germline ends came to 12 bases. CDR3 region: CASREVVGTGELFF. CDR3 nucleotides: TGTGCCAGCAGGGAGGTAGTCGGCACCGGGGAGCTGTTTTTT.

Comment on this clonotype: This could be a read error, since a much larger clone is one nucleotide away. The V and J genes are TRBV30 and TRBJ1-5, with 7 bases lining up with TRBD1. With V trimmed by 5 bases and J by 0 bases, 4 bases remained unmatched. The CDR3 spans 14 residues. Germline CDR1 is GTSNPN and CDR2 is SVGIG (reference sequence). For the CDR3, the DNA is TGTGCCTGGGGAGGACAGGCTAGCAATCAGCCCCAGCATTTT. It yields the protein CAWGGQASNQPQHF.

This clonotype was seen ten or more times. The genes are TRBV7-9 and TRBJ1-5; unclear D gene. Germline lookup yields CDR1 SEHNR and CDR2 FQNEAQ (reference sequence). Trimming pared 5 bases from V and 4 bases from J, leaving 18 bases between. The CDR3 totals 16 residues. As DNA, the CDR3 is TGTGCCAGCAGCAAAGACTGGGTCGGGGAGAATCAGCCCCAGCATTTT. This codes for CASSKDWVGENQPQHF.